These 14 T cell receptor beta chains share one sample of origin, sequenced in a study of cytomegalovirus exposure and HLA in healthy donors listed by TCRdb under 2017. Library creation used the immunoSEQ multiplex PCR assay. TCRdb provides this immuneACCESS table in a form limited to in-frame rearrangements. Some clones are lacking; in checked studies, under half of them reflect an unresolved V gene, and why the rest are absent is not known. The sample records 220,000 or so clones, roughly 80% of which are singletons. Together, the top ten hold roughly 5.7% of the sample. Sequenced sample: PBMCs. All receptors come from a woman younger than 30 in good health and CMV-seronegative.

The CDR3 region has the DNA TGCGCCAGCAGCTCGGGGGGACATTCCGGCTCCTACGAGCAGTACTTC. Translated, it gives CASSSGGHSGSYEQYF. The V gene is TRBV5-1, the J gene TRBJ2-7; weak D call: TRBD2 (7 bases). V lost 3 bases, J lost 0 bases, and 16 bases lay in between. The CDR3 consists of 16 residues. Looked up from germline, CDR1 is SGHRS and CDR2 is YFSETQ.

The rearrangement uses TRBV2 and TRBJ1-4; D uncertain. This CDR3 spans 15 amino acids. Germline V lookup: CDR1 SNHLY, CDR2 FYNNEI. Trimming took off 7 bases at V and 8 bases at J, with 20 bases between the two ends. The CDR3 is CASTQEQARAEKLFF. DNA of the CDR3: TGTGCCAGCACCCAAGAGCAGGCCCGAGCGGAAAAACTGTTTTTT.

The genes are TRBV6-5 and TRBJ1-2; D not resolved. V was trimmed by 6 bases and J by 1 base, leaving 12 bases between them. The CDR3 covers 14 residues. Germline V gene data show CDR1 as MNHEY and CDR2 as SVGAGI. The DNA for the CDR3 is TGTGCCAGCAGGGCAGGTCGACGTAACTATGGCTACACCTTC. Protein product: CASRAGRRNYGYTF.

The CDR3 nucleotides are TGTGCCAGCAGCTTATTAGTTAAGGACAGGGGCTACGAGCAGTACTTC. Translated, it gives CASSLLVKDRGYEQYF. This chain joins TRBV7-6 and TRBJ2-7, with TRBD1 identical over 9 bases. V trimming: 2 bases; J trimming: 3 bases; junction bases outside the gene matches: 8. Germline V gene lookup returns CDR1 SGHVS and CDR2 FNYEAQ. CDR3 length: 16 residues.

This chain's CDR3 is CAWSRGQVAPQYF. The CDR3 bases are TGTGCCTGGAGTCGGGGACAGGTGGCCCCGCAGTACTTC. The J gene is TRBJ2-7, the V gene TRBV30; TRBD1 agrees at 8 bases. Germline CDR1 and CDR2: GTSNPN and SVGIG (reference sequence). V gave up 2 bases and J gave up 9 bases; unmatched junction bases: 9. This CDR3 is 13 amino acids long.

This clone has only one observation. V gene TRBV5-6 combines with J gene TRBJ1-2; 8 bases match TRBD1. This CDR3 is 13 amino acids long. Germline loops: CDR1 SGHDT, CDR2 YYEEEE. Trimming removed 4 bases from V and 8 bases from J; junction bases left unmatched: 7. The CDR3 protein is CASSIGQGGGYTF. The CDR3 DNA reads as TGTGCCAGCAGCATAGGACAGGGCGGAGGCTACACCTTC. The whole variable domain, filled in from reference TRBV5-6 and TRBJ1-2, reads DAGVTQSPTHLIKTRGQQVTLRCSPKSGHDTVSWYQQALGQGPQFIFQYYEEEERQRGNFPDRFSGHQFPNYSSELNVNALLLGDSALYLCASSIGQGGGYTFGSGTRLTVV.

The chain has TRBV5-1 and TRBJ2-2; no definite D call. The CDR3 length is 16 residues. The V gene's germline CDR1 is SGHRS and CDR2 YFSETQ. The V gene lost 0 bases and the J gene lost 10 bases, with 19 bases spanning the gap. In DNA form, the CDR3 reads TGCGCCAGCAGCTTGGGAAATAAAGGTCGGAGTTCGGAGCTGTTTTTT. Encoded protein: CASSLGNKGRSSELFF.

The V gene is TRBV19, the J gene TRBJ2-5; 15 bases are a match to TRBD2. J was trimmed by 2 bases and V by 5 bases; bases with no gene match: 9. Per the germline V gene, CDR1 is LNHDA and CDR2 is SQIVND (reference sequence). The CDR3 is made up of 18 amino acids. The CDR3: CASSPGLAGGPLQETQYF. Here the CDR3 DNA reads TGTGCCAGTAGTCCCGGACTAGCGGGGGGGCCATTGCAAGAGACCCAGTACTTC.

Regarding this clone: Other DNA sequences in this specimen translate into the identical CDR3. The chain has TRBV30 and TRBJ2-3; no clear D. There are 12 residues in the CDR3. The germline V gene has CDR1 GTSNPN and CDR2 SVGIG (reference sequence). Trimming left V 0 bases short and J 5 bases short, with 6 bases between. DNA for the CDR3: TGTGCCTGGAGTGTAAGGGTAGATACGCAGTATTTT. This sequence encodes CAWSVRVDTQYF.

The chain uses TRBV10-3 and TRBJ1-2; 8 bases align to TRBD1. Germline-derived CDR1 and CDR2 are ENHRY and SYGVKD. Trimming took 4 bases from V and 4 from J; bases not matched to a gene: 8. The CDR3 has 15 residues. CDR3: CAISADGQGVYGYTF. The CDR3 DNA reads TGTGCCATCAGTGCTGACGGACAGGGAGTCTATGGCTACACCTTC.

The chain uses TRBV6-6 and TRBJ1-4; D ambiguous. Trimming cost V 6 bases and J 5 bases, with 7 bases left between them. The CDR3 contains 12 residues. The germline V gene encodes CDR1 MNHNY and CDR2 SVGAGI (reference sequence). The CDR3 protein is CASRRWNEKLFF. DNA of the CDR3: TGTGCCAGCAGGAGGTGGAATGAAAAACTGTTTTTT.

The rearrangement uses TRBV30 and TRBJ1-1; 11 nucleotides agree with TRBD1. The J segment lost 5 bases and the V segment lost 2 bases, leaving 4 bases of the junction unmatched. Germline V gene lookup returns CDR1 GTSNPN and CDR2 SVGIG (reference sequence). The CDR3 sequence is 14 residues long. CDR3 loop: CAWSRDRGETEAFF. In DNA, the CDR3 is TGTGCCTGGAGTAGGGACAGGGGGGAGACTGAAGCTTTCTTT.

V usage is TRBV5-4 and J usage is TRBJ2-7; D is undetermined. The CDR3 extends over 14 amino acids. CDR1 and CDR2 (germline): SGHNT, YYREEE (reference sequence). V lost 0 bases and J lost 1, with 8 bases in between. The CDR3 sequence: CASSLGESSYEQYF. CDR3 sequence (DNA): TGTGCCAGCAGCTTGGGAGAAAGTTCCTACGAGCAGTACTTC.

This sequence joins TRBV7-2 and TRBJ1-2; D gene ambiguous. This CDR3 is 14 amino acids long. Germline CDR1 reads SGHTA; CDR2 reads FQGNSA. Trimming pared 5 bases from V and 0 bases from J, leaving 10 bases between. The CDR3 region has the DNA TGTGCCAGCAGCCAAAAGGGAACTAACTATGGCTACACCTTC. Translation: CASSQKGTNYGYTF.